This T cell receptor (beta chain) was recorded in a study of CD8 T cells in ankylosing spondylitis. Overall study findings and caveats: Disease-linked clones reportedly showed significant enrichment in matched ankylosing spondylitis synovial fluid. Under 10 highly homologous variants formed a TCR beta motif that appeared characteristic of ankylosing spondylitis blood.

Researchers built TCR beta libraries using quantitative 5'-RACE with molecular barcodes. MiXCR, run by TCRdb on the 5' RACE reads, gives a single entry per CDR3 protein. Among 150,000 to 200,000 distinct CDR3 sequences listed, around a third were seen once. The germline V gene has CDR1 SGHRS and CDR2 YFSETQ. J was trimmed by 2 bases and V by 4 bases; bases with no gene match: 6. CDR3 size: 14 residues. Worth noting for this clonotype: Its antigen is not known.

The receptor comes from a male donor with ankylosing spondylitis. The sequenced sample was synovial fluid, either unsorted or a sorted T cell fraction (not recorded which). This chain uses TRBV5-1 with TRBJ2-7; 7 nucleotides line up with TRBD1. The chain's CDR3 is CASSTSTGTYEQYF. The CDR3 region has the DNA TGCGCCAGCAGCACCTCGACAGGGACCTACGAGCAGTACTTC. Drawing the rest from reference TRBV5-1 and TRBJ2-7, the complete variable domain is KAGVTQTPRYLIKTRGQQVTLSCSPISGHRSVSWYQQTPGQGLQFLFEYFSETQRNKGNFPGRFSGRQFSNSRSEMNVSTLELGDSALYLCASSTSTGTYEQYFGPGTRLTVT.